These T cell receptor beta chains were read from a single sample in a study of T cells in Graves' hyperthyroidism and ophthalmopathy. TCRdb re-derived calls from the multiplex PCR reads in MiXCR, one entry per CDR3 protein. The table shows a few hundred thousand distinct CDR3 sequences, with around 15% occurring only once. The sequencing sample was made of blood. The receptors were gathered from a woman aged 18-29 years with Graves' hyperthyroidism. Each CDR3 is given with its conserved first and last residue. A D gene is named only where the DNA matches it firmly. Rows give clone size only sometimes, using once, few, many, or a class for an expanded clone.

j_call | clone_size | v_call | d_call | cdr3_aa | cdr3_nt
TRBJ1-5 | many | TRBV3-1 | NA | CASSQDTNQPQHF | TGTGCCAGCAGCCAAGACACCAATCAGCCCCAGCATTTT
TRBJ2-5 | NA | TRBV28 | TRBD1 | CASSSPGQGQETQYF | TGTGCCAGCAGCTCTCCGGGACAGGGACAAGAGACCCAGTACTTC
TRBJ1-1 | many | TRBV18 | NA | CASSPGMNTEAFF | TGTGCCAGCTCACCGGGGATGAACACTGAAGCTTTCTTT
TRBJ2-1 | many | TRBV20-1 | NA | CSARVLEGVKQFF | TGCAGTGCTAGAGTCTTAGAGGGGGTAAAGCAGTTCTTC
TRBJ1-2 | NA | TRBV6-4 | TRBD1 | CAISGGAGTGFHHGYTF | TGTGCCATCAGTGGTGGGGCCGGGACAGGGTTTCATCATGGCTACACCTTC
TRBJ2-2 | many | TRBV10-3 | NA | CAIRDTGELFF | TGTGCCATCAGAGACACCGGGGAGCTGTTTTTT
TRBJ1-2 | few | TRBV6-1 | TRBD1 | CASSPDRGGSNGYTF | TGTGCCAGCAGCCCTGACAGGGGTGGTTCTAATGGCTACACCTTC
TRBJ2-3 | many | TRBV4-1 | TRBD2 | CASSLYLSTSAGGDTQYF | TGCGCCAGCAGCCTATATCTTTCTACTAGCGCCGGCGGAGATACGCAGTATTTT
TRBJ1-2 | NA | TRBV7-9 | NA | CASGAYGYTF | TGTGCCAGCGGGGCGTATGGCTACACCTTC
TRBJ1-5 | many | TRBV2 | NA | CASSGRVSNQPQHF | TGTGCCAGCAGTGGCAGGGTTAGCAATCAGCCCCAGCATTTT
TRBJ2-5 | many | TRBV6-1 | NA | CASTSWRETQYF | TGTGCCAGCACCTCTTGGAGGGAGACCCAGTACTTC
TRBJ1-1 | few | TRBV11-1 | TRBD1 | CASSYGTGGGRQTEAFF | TGTGCCAGCAGCTACGGGACAGGGGGGGGACGGCAAACTGAAGCTTTCTTT
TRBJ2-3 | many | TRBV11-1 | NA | CASSLLPGVSSTDTQYF | TGTGCCAGCAGCTTACTACCCGGGGTGTCTAGCACAGATACGCAGTATTTT
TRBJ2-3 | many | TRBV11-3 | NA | CASSLDQGYTDTQYF | TGTGCCAGCAGCTTAGATCAGGGATACACAGATACGCAGTATTTT
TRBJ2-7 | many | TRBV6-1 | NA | CAIKGRNYEQYF | TGTGCCATCAAGGGACGGAACTACGAGCAGTACTTC
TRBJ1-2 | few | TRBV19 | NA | CASSMTGENGYTF | TGTGCCAGTAGTATGACAGGCGAGAATGGCTACACCTTC
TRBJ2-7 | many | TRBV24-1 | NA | CATSEVGFSLQYF | TGTGCCACCAGTGAGGTCGGCTTTTCCTTGCAGTACTTC
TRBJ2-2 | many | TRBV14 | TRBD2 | CASSQEYGLAGSGELFF | TGTGCCAGCAGCCAAGAATACGGACTAGCGGGTTCCGGGGAGCTGTTTTTT
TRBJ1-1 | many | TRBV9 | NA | CASSVDGVRTEAFF | TGTGCCAGCAGCGTAGATGGGGTGCGCACTGAAGCTTTCTTT
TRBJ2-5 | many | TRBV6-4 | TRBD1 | CASSRGTGGNSETQYF | TGTGCCAGCAGTAGAGGGACAGGGGGAAACAGCGAGACCCAGTACTTC
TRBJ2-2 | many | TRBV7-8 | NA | CASSRDRRNTGELFF | TGTGCCAGCAGTCGCGACAGAAGAAACACCGGGGAGCTGTTTTTT
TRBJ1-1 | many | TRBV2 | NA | CASSTDGNTEAFF | TGTGCCAGCAGTACGGACGGGAACACTGAAGCTTTCTTT
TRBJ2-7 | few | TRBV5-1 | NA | CASSLDREPYEQYF | TGCGCCAGCAGCTTGGACAGGGAGCCCTACGAGCAGTACTTC
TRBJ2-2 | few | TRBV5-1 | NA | CASSLVRINTGELFF | TGCGCCAGCAGCTTGGTTCGGATTAACACCGGGGAGCTGTTTTTT
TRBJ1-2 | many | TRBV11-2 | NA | CASSLEGRVRGSYGYTF | TGTGCCAGCAGCTTAGAGGGCCGGGTTAGGGGCTCTTATGGCTACACCTTC
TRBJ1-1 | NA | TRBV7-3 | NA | CASSQSSVGAGTEAFF | TGTGCCAGCAGCCAATCCTCCGTGGGGGCTGGGACTGAAGCTTTCTTT
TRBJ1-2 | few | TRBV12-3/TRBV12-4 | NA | CAGSFMTDYGYTF | TGTGCCGGCAGTTTCATGACAGACTATGGCTACACCTTC
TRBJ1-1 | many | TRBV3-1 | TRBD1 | CASRPRTQDRAFF | TGTGCCAGCAGACCTCGGACCCAGGACAGGGCTTTCTTT
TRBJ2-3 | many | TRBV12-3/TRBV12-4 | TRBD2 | CASSLGAGGGRGTDTQYF | TGTGCCAGCAGTTTAGGGGCGGGAGGCGGTCGTGGCACAGATACGCAGTATTTT
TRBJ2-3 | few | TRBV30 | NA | CAWSPRGGWQYF | TGTGCCTGGAGTCCCCGTGGGGGTTGGCAGTATTTT
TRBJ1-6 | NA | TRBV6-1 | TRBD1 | CASSISGGLSYNSPLHF | TGTGCCAGCAGCATCTCAGGGGGCCTCTCCTATAATTCACCCCTCCACTTT
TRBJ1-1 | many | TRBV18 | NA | CASSPQTNTEAFF | TGTGCCAGCTCACCACAGACGAACACTGAAGCTTTCTTT
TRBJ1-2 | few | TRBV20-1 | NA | CSGAQGVDYGYTF | TGCAGTGGGGCCCAGGGAGTGGACTATGGCTACACCTTC
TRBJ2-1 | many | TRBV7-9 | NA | CASSLDGVGADGRYNEQFF | TGTGCCAGCAGCTTAGATGGCGTGGGAGCGGATGGTCGATACAATGAGCAGTTCTTC
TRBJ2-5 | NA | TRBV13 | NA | CASSPGGLAGETQYF | TGTGCCAGCAGCCCAGGGGGGCTAGCCGGTGAGACCCAGTACTTC
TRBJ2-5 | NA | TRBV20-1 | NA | CSARDGVGGETQYF | TGCAGTGCTAGAGATGGGGTAGGGGGGGAGACCCAGTACTTC
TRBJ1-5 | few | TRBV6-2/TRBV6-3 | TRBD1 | CASSYSAGQGKPQHF | TGTGCCAGCAGTTACTCGGCGGGACAGGGGAAGCCCCAGCATTTT
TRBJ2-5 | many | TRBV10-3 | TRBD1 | CAISAKQGGQETQYF | TGTGCCATCAGTGCCAAACAGGGGGGACAAGAGACCCAGTACTTC
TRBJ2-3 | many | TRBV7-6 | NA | CASSARLEMGEDTQYF | TGTGCCAGCAGCGCTAGACTCGAGATGGGGGAAGATACGCAGTATTTT
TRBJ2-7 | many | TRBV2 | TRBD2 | CASSVSSGGADSYEQYF | TGTGCCAGCAGTGTATCTAGCGGTGGAGCCGACTCCTACGAGCAGTACTTC
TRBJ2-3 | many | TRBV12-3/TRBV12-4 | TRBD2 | CASSLRAGEPKDTQYF | TGTGCCAGCAGTTTACGGGCGGGAGAGCCCAAGGATACGCAGTATTTT
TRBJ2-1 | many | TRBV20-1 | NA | CSAPHQTNYEQFF | TGCAGTGCCCCGCACCAGACTAACTATGAGCAGTTCTTC
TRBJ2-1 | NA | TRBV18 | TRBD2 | CASSLQLAGGVSPYNEQFF | TGTGCCAGCTCACTACAACTAGCGGGAGGGGTAAGCCCCTACAATGAGCAGTTCTTC
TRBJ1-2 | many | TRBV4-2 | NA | CASSQIGAEAGYGYTF | TGTGCCAGCAGCCAAATCGGGGCGGAGGCGGGCTATGGCTACACCTTC
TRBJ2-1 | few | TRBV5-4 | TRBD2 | CASSGLVGEQFF | TGTGCCAGCAGCGGACTAGTCGGTGAGCAGTTCTTC
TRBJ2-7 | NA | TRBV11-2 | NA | CASSLDISYEQYF | TGTGCCAGCAGCTTAGACATATCCTACGAGCAGTACTTC
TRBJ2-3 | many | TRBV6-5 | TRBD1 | CASSYSGDRVLDTQYF | TGTGCCAGCAGTTACTCGGGGGACAGGGTGTTGGATACGCAGTATTTT
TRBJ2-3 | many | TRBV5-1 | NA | CASSPAAERTDTQYF | TGCGCCAGCAGCCCCGCGGCGGAGCGCACAGATACGCAGTATTTT
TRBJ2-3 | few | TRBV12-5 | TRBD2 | CASGLVLFRLAGGPICTDTQYF | TGTGCTAGTGGTTTGGTACTATTCCGACTAGCGGGAGGGCCTATTTGCACAGATACGCAGTATTTT
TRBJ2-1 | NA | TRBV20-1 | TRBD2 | CSGRGGLADNEQFF | TGCAGTGGAAGGGGGGGACTAGCGGACAATGAGCAGTTCTTC
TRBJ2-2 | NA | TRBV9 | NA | CASSLVLANTGELFF | TGTGCCAGCAGCCTGGTTCTGGCGAACACCGGGGAGCTGTTTTTT
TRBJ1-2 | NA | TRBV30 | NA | CAWSGLGREIYGYTF | TGTGCCTGGAGTGGTCTTGGCAGGGAAATTTACGGCTACACCTTC
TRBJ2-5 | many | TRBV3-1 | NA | CASSQQPDRETQYF | TGTGCCAGCAGCCAACAACCGGACCGAGAGACCCAGTACTTC
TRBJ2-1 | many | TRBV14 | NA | CASSQVRQYNEQFF | TGTGCCAGCAGCCAAGTAAGACAGTACAATGAGCAGTTCTTC
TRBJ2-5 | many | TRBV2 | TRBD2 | CASSALAGLRETQYF | TGTGCCAGCAGTGCCCTAGCGGGACTTAGAGAGACCCAGTACTTC
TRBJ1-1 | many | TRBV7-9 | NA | CASSLAGLTNTEAFF | TGTGCCAGCAGCTTGGCCGGACTGACTAACACTGAAGCTTTCTTT
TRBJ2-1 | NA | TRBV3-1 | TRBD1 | CASSQSGQGGYNEQFF | TGTGCCAGCAGCCAGTCGGGACAGGGAGGTTACAATGAGCAGTTCTTC
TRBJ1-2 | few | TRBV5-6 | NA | CASSRPQGNYGYTF | TGTGCCAGCAGCCGCCCCCAGGGCAACTATGGCTACACCTTC
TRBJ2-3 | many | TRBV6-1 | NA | CASRFRDSDTQYF | TGTGCCAGCAGGTTCCGGGACTCAGATACGCAGTATTTT
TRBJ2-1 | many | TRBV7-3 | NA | CASSLGPGAYNEQFF | TGTGCCAGCAGCTTAGGGCCTGGAGCCTACAATGAGCAGTTCTTC